This T cell receptor beta chain was captured in a study of CD8 T cells in Susac syndrome. This CDR3 has 14 amino acids. CDR1 is MNHEY and CDR2 is SVGEGT in the germline V gene. The ends were cut back, 2 bases at V and 5 bases at J, with 13 bases in the middle. Patients with Susac syndrome showed fulfilment of recently defined diagnostic criteria for definite or probable disease. Negative isolation was used for CD8+ and CD4+ T cells, and FACS enrichment was applied to TEMRA cells. The RNA input was roughly 0.45 to 1 ug, and it was reverse transcribed with random hexamers. One entry per CDR3 protein, called by TCRdb with MiXCR from the immunoSEQ multiplex PCR reads. The sample lists about 120,000 distinct CDR3 sequences; around 94% were seen once.

This sequence was found in a human donor with Susac syndrome. The rearrangement joins TRBV6-2 or TRBV6-3 to TRBJ2-7; D perhaps matches TRBD2 (5 bases). Sample: CD8+ T cells from PBMCs. The CDR3 protein is CASSYLTEGNEQYF. The CDR3 nucleotides are TGTGCCAGCAGTTACCTAACAGAGGGAAACGAGCAGTACTTC.